This TCR beta chain was sequenced during a study of metastatic and nonmetastatic thyroid tumors. A few counts support this clone. Every patient underwent thyroid surgery untreated. TCRdb re-called the PCR reads through MiXCR. The table records around 26,000 clones, 10% to 15% of them present only once. CDR1 and CDR2 (germline): LNHNV, YYDKDF (reference sequence). This CDR3 is built from 16 residues. The germline V and J ends were trimmed by 1 base and 7 bases, with 19 bases remaining between them. The source is a female donor with papillary thyroid cancer or a benign thyroid nodule (not recorded which). Some clones in this sample may be carry-over from other donors' samples. The V call is TRBV15, the J call TRBJ1-2; the D is unclear. The sample consisted of blood. CDR3: CATSRGMGDGDSGYTF. For the CDR3, the DNA is TGTGCCACCAGCAGAGGAATGGGCGATGGGGATAGTGGCTACACCTTC.